These T cell receptor beta chains were read from a single sample in a study of T-cell reconstitution after alpha-beta-depleted transplantation in children. TCRdb re-analysed the PCR reads in MiXCR, keeping a single row per CDR3 protein. The data show nearly 550,000 distinct CDR3 sequences, about 17% seen once. The sample in question was PBMCs from the stem cell graft donor, obtained from the stem cell graft. The receptor set was obtained from a human donor who donated a stem cell graft to a child with acute lymphoblastic leukemia. CDR3s include the opening cysteine and the closing phenylalanine or tryptophan. D genes are given only for firm matches. Clone sizes are given selectively: once, few, many, or a class where the clone is expanded.

>few|TRBV19|TRBJ2-1|-
CASSIDAGGSYNEQFF
TGTGCCAGTAGTATAGACGCCGGGGGCTCCTACAATGAGCAGTTCTTC
>-|TRBV20-1|TRBJ2-1|TRBD1
CSARTYRGSEQFF
TGCAGTGCTAGAACCTACAGGGGCAGTGAGCAGTTCTTC
>-|TRBV27|TRBJ2-3|TRBD2
CASHKRESRSDTQYF
TGTGCCAGCCACAAGCGGGAGTCTAGATCAGATACGCAGTATTTT
>-|TRBV12-3/TRBV12-4|TRBJ1-2|-
CASRSLNYGYTF
TGTGCCAGCAGGTCCCTTAACTATGGCTACACCTTC
>few|TRBV6-5|TRBJ2-3|TRBD2
CASTWTRGTDTQYF
TGTGCCAGCACTTGGACTAGGGGCACAGATACGCAGTATTTT
>-|TRBV12-3/TRBV12-4|TRBJ2-7|-
CASSFSGRDRRTYEQYF
TGTGCCAGCAGTTTTTCGGGCAGGGATCGAAGGACCTACGAGCAGTACTTC
>-|TRBV21-1|TRBJ2-7|-
CASSKTGDGEQYF
TGTGCCAGCAGCAAGACAGGGGACGGCGAGCAGTACTTC
>few|TRBV7-2|TRBJ2-1|-
CASSQGRQRAPNEQFF
TGTGCCAGCAGCCAGGGAAGGCAGCGGGCCCCCAATGAGCAGTTCTTC
>-|TRBV12-3/TRBV12-4|TRBJ2-7|TRBD2
CASSLAGGGNYEQYF
TGTGCCAGCAGTTTAGCCGGCGGGGGGAACTACGAGCAGTACTTC
>-|TRBV7-9|TRBJ1-2|-
CASSFGGGIYGYTF
TGTGCCAGCAGCTTCGGGGGTGGCATCTATGGCTACACCTTC
>-|TRBV5-5|TRBJ2-6|-
CASSWTAGADVLTF
TGTGCCAGCAGCTGGACAGCTGGGGCCGACGTCCTGACTTTC